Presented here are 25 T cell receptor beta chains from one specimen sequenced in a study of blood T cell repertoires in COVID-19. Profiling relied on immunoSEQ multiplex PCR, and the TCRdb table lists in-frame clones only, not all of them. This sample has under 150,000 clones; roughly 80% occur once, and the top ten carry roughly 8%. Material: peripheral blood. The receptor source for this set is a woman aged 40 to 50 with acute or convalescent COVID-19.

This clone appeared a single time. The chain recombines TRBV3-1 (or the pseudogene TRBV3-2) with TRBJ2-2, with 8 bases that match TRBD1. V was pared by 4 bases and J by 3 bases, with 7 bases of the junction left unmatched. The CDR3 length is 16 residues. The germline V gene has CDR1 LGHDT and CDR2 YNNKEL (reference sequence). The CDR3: CASSPARGLHTGELFF. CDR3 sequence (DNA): TGTGCCAGCAGCCCGGCCAGGGGGCTGCACACCGGGGAGCTGTTTTTT.

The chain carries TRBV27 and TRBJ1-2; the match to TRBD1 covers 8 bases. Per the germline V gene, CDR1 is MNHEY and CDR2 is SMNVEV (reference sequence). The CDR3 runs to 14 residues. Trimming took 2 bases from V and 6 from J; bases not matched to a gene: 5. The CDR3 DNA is TGTGCCAGCAGTTTAGGCAGGGGGCAAGATGGCTACACCTTC. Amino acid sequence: CASSLGRGQDGYTF.

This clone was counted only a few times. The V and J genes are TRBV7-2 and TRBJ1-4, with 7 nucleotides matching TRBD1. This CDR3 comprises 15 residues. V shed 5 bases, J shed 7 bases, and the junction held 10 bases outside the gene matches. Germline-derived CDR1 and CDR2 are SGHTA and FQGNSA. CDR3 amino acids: CASSLQGKVGEKLFF. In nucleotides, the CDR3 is TGTGCCAGCAGCCTACAGGGGAAAGTAGGTGAAAAACTGTTTTTT.

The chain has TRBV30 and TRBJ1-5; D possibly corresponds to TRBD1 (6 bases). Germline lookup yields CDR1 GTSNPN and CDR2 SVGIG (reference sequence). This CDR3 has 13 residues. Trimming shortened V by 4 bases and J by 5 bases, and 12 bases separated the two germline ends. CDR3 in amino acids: CAWTTAGDQPQHF. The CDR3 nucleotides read TGTGCCTGGACCACTGCAGGGGATCAGCCCCAGCATTTT.

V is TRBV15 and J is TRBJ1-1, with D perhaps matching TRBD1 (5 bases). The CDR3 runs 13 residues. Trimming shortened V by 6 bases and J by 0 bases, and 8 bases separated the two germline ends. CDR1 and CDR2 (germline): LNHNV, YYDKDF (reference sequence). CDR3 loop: CATRGRMNTEAFF. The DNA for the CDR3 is TGTGCCACCAGGGGGCGGATGAACACTGAAGCTTTCTTT.

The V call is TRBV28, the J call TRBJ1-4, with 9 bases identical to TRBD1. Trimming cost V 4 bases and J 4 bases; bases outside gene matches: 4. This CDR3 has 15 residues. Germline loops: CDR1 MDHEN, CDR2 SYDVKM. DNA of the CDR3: TGTGCCAGCAGTTCCGGGACAGGGTTTAATGAAAAACTGTTTTTT. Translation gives CASSSGTGFNEKLFF.

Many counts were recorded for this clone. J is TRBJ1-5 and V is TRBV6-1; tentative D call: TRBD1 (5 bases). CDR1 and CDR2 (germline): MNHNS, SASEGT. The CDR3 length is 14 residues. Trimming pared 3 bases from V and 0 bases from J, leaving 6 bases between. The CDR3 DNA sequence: TGTGCCAGCAGTGACAGGGATAGCAATCAGCCCCAGCATTTT. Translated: CASSDRDSNQPQHF.

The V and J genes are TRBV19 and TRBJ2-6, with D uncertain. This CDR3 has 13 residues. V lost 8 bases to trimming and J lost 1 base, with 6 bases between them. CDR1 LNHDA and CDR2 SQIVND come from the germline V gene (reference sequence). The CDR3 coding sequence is TGTGCCAGTCGGTGGTCTGGGGCCAACGTCCTGACTTTC. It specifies CASRWSGANVLTF.

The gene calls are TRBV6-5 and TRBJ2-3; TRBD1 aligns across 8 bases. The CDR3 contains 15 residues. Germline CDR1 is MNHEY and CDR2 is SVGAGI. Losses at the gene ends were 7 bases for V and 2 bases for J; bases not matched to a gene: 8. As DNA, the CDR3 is TGTGCCAGCAATGGACAGGGCAGGGACACAGATACGCAGTATTTT. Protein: CASNGQGRDTDTQYF.

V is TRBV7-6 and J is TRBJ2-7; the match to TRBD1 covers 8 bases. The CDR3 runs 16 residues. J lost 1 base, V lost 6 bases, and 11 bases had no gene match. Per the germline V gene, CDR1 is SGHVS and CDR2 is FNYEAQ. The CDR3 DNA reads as TGTGCCAGCAGTATCGCCGGGACAGGTAGTTCCTACGAGCAGTACTTC. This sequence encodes CASSIAGTGSSYEQYF.

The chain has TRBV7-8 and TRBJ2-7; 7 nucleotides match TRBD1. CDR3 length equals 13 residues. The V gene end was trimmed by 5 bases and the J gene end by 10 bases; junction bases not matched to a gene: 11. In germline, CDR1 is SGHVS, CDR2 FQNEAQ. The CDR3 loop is CASSTIDRARQYF. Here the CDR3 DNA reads TGTGCCAGCAGCACAATCGACAGGGCTCGCCAGTACTTC.

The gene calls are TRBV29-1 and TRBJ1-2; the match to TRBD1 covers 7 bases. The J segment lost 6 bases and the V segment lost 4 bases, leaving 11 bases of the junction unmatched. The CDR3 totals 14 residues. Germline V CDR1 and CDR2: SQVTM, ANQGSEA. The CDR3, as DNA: TGCAGCGTTGCCGGACAGGCCATAGGCGATGGCTACACCTTC. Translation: CSVAGQAIGDGYTF.

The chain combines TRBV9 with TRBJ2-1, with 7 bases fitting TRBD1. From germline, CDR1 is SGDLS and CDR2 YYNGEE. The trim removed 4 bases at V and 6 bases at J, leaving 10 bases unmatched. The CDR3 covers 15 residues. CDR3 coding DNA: TGTGCCAGCAGCCCTCGGCCGACAGGGTCCAATGAGCAGTTCTTC. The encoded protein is CASSPRPTGSNEQFF. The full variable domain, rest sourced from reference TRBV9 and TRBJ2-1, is DSGVTQTPKHLITATGQRVTLRCSPRSGDLSVYWYQQSLDQGLQFLIQYYNGEERAKGNILERFSAQQFPDLHSELNLSSLELGDSALYFCASSPRPTGSNEQFFGPGTRLTVL.

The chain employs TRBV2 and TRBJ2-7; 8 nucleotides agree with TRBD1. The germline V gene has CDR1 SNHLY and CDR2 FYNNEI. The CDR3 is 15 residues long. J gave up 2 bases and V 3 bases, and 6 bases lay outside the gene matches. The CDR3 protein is CASSDRDRLAYEQYF. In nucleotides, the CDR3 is TGTGCCAGCAGTGACCGGGACAGGTTGGCCTACGAGCAGTACTTC.

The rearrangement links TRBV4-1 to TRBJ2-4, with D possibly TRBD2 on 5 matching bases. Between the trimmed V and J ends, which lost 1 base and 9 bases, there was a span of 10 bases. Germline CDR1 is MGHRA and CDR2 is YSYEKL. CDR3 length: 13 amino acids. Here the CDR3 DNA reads TGCGCCAGCAGCCAAGTCGGGAACGCCATTCAGTACTTC. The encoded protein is CASSQVGNAIQYF.

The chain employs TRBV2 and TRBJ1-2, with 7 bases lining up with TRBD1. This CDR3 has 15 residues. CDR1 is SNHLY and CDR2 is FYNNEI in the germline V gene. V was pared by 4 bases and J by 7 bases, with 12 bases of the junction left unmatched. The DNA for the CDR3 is TGTGCCAGCAGTGGGAGGGGACAGCTAGTCAGTGGCTACACCTTC. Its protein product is CASSGRGQLVSGYTF.

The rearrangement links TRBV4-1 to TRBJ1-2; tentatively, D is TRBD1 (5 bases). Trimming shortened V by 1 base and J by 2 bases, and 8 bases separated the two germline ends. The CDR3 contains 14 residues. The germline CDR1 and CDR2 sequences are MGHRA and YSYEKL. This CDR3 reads CASSQVTVNYGYTF. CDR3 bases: TGCGCCAGCAGCCAAGTGACAGTCAACTATGGCTACACCTTC.

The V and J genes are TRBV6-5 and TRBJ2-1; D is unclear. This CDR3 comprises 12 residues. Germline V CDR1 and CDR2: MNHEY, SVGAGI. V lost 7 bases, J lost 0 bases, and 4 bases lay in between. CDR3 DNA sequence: TGTGCCAGCACTAACTCCTACAATGAGCAGTTCTTC. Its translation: CASTNSYNEQFF.

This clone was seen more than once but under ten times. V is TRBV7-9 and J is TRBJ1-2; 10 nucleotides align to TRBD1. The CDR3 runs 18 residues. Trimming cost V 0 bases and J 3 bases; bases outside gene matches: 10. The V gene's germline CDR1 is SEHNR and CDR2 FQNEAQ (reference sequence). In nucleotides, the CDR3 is TGTGCCAGCAGCTTAGCCCCCGGGACAGGGGACTTCGACTATGGCTACACCTTC. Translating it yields CASSLAPGTGDFDYGYTF.

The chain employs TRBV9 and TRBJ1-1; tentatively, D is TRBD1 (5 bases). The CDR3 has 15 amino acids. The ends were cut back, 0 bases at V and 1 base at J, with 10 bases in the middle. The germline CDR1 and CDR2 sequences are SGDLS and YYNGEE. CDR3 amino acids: CASSVGWGWNTEAFF. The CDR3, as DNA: TGTGCCAGCAGCGTAGGGTGGGGCTGGAACACTGAAGCTTTCTTT.

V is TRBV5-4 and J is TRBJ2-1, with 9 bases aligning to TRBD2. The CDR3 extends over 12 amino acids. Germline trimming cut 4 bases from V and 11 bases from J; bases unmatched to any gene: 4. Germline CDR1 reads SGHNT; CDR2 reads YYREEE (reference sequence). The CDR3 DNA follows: TGTGCCAGCAGCCGTAGCGGGGGCAAGCAGTTCTTC. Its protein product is CASSRSGGKQFF.

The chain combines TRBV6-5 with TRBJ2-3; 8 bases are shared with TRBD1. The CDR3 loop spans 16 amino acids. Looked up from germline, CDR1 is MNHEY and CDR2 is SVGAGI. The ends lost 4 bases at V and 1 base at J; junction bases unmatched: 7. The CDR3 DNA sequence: TGTGCCAGCAGTTGCCGCCCGGGACAGGGCACAGATACGCAGTATTTT. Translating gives CASSCRPGQGTDTQYF.

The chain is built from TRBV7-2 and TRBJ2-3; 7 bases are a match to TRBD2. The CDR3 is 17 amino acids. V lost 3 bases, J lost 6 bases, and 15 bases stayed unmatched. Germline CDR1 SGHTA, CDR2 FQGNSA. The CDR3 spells CASSFNPGGPPADTQYF. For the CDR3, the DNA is TGTGCCAGCAGCTTCAACCCGGGGGGTCCACCTGCGGATACGCAGTATTTT. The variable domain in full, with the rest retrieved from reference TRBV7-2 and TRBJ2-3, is GAGVSQSPSNKVTEKGKDVELRCDPISGHTALYWYRQSLGQGLEFLIYFQGNSAPDKSGLPSDRFSAERTGGSVSTLTIQRTQQEDSAVYLCASSFNPGGPPADTQYFGPGTRLTVL.

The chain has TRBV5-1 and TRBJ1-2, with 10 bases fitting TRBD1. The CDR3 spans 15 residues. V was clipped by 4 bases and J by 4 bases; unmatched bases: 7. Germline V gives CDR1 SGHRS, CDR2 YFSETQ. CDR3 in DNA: TGCGCCAGCAGCCCTAGACAGGGGGCGGGCTATGGCTACACCTTC. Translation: CASSPRQGAGYGYTF.

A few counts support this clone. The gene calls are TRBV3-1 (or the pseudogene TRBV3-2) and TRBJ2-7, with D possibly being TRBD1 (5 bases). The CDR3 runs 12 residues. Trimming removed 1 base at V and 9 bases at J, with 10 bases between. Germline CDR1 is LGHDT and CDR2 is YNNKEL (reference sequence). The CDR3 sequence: CASSQAQGGQYF. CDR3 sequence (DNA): TGTGCCAGCAGCCAAGCCCAGGGCGGGCAGTACTTC.